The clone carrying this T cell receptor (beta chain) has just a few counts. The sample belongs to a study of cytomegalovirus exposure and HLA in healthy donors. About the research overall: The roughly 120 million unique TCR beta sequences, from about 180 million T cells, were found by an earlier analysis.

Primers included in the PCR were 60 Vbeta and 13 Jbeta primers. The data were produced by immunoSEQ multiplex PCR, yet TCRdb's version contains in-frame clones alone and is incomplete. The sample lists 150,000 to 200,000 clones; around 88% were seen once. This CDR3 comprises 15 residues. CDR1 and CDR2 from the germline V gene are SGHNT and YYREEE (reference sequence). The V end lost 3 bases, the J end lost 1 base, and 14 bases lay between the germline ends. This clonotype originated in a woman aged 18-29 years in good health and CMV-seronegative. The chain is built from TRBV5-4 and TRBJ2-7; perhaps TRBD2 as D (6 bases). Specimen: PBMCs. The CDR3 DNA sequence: TGTGCCAGCAGCTCGGGGGACTCCTTATCCTACGAGCAGTACTTC. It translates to CASSSGDSLSYEQYF.